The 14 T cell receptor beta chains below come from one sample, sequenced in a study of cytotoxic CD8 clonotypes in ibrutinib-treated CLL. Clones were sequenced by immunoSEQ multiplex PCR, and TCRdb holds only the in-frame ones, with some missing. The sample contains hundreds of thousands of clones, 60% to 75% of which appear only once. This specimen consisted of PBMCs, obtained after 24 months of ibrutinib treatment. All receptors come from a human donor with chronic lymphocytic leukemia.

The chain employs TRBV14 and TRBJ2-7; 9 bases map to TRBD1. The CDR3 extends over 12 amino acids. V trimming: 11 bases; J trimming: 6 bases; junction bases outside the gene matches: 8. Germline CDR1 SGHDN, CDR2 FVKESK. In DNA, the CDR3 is TGTGCCTCAGGGACAGGGAACGGCGAGCAGTACTTC. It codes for CASGTGNGEQYF. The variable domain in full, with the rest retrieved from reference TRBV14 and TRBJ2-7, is EAGVTQFPSHSVIEKGQTVTLRCDPISGHDNLYWYRRVMGKEIKFLLHFVKESKQDESGMPNNRFLAERTGGTYSTLKVQPAELEDSGVYFCASGTGNGEQYFGPGTRLTVT.

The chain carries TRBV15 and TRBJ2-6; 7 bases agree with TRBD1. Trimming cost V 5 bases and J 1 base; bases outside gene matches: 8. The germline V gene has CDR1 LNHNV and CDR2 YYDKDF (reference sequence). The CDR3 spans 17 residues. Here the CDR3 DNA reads TGTGCCACCAGCGGATCCAAGACAGGGTCTGGGGCCAACGTCCTGACTTTC. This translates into CATSGSKTGSGANVLTF. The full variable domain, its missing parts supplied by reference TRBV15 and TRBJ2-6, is DAMVIQNPRYQVTQFGKPVTLSCSQTLNHNVMYWYQQKSSQAPKLLFHYYDKDFNNEADTPDNFQSRRPNTSFCFLDIRSPGLGDTAMYLCATSGSKTGSGANVLTFGAGSRLTVL.

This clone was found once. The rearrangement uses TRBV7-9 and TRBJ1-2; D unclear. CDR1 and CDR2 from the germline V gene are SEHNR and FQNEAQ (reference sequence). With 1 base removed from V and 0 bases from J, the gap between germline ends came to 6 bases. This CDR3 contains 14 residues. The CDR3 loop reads CASSLVGANYGYTF. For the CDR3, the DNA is TGTGCCAGCAGCTTAGTGGGCGCTAACTATGGCTACACCTTC.

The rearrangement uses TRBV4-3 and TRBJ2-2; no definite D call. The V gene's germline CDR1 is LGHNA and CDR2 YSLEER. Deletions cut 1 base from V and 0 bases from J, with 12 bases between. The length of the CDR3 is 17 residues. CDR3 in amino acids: CASSQGRAYANTGELFF. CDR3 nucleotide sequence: TGCGCCAGCAGCCAAGGTAGGGCTTACGCGAACACCGGGGAGCTGTTTTTT.

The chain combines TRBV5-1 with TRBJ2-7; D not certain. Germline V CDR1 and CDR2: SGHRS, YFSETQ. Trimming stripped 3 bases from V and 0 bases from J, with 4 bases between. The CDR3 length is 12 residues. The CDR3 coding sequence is TGCGCCAGCAGCTCCAGCTCCTACGAGCAGTACTTC. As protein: CASSSSSYEQYF.

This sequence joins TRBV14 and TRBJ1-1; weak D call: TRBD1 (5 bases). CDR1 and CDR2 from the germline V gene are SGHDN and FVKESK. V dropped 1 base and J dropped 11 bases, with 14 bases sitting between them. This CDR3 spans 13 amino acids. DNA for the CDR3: TGTGCCAGCAGCCAAGCGGTGGGGGGGGACGCTTTCTTT. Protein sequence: CASSQAVGGDAFF.

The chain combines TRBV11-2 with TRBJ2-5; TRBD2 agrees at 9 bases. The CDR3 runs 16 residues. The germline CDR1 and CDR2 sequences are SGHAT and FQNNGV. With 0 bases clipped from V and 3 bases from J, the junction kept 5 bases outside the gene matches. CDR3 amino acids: CASSLDRASGEETQYF. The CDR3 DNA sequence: TGTGCCAGCAGCTTAGATCGGGCTAGCGGGGAAGAGACCCAGTACTTC.

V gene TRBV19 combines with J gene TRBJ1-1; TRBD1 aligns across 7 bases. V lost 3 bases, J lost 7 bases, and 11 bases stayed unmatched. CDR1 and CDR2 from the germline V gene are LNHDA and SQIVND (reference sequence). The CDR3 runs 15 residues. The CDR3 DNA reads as TGTGCCAGTAGTATTAGGGGGCGCGAAGTTAATGAAGCTTTCTTT. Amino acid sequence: CASSIRGREVNEAFF.

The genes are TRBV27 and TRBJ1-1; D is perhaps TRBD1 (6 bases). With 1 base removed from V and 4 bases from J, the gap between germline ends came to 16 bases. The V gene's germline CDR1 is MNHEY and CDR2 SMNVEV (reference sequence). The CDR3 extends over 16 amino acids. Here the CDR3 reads CASSLLPGELGTEAFF. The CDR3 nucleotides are TGTGCCAGCAGTTTATTACCAGGGGAGTTGGGCACTGAAGCTTTCTTT.

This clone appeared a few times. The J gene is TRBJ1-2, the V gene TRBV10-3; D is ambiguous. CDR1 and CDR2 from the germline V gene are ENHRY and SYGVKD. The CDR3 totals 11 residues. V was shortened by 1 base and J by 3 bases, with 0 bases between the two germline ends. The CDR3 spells CAISEYYGYTF. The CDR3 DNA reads TGTGCCATCAGTGAGTACTATGGCTACACCTTC.

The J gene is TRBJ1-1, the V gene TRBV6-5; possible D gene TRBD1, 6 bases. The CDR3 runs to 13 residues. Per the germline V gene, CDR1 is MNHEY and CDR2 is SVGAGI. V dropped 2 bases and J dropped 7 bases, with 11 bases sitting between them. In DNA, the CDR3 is TGTGCCAGCAGTTACGGGACAACGGTTGAAGCTTTCTTT. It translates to CASSYGTTVEAFF.

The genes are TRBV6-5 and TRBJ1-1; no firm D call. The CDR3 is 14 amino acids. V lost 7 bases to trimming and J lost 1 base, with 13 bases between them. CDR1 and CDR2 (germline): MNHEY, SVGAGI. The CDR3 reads CASTRSPENTEAFF. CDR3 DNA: TGTGCCAGCACCCGCTCTCCAGAGAACACTGAAGCTTTCTTT.

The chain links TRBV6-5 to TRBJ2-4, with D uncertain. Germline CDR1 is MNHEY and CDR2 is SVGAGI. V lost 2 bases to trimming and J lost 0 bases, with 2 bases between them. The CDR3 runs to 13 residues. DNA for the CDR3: TGTGCCAGCAGTTACCCAGCCAAAAACATTCAGTACTTC. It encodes CASSYPAKNIQYF.

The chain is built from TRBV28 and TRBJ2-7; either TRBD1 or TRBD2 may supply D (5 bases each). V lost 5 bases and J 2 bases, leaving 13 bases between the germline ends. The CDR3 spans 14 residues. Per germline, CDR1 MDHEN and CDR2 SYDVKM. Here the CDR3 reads CASSIWDPTYEQYF. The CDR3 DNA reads TGTGCCAGCAGTATTTGGGACCCTACCTACGAGCAGTACTTC.